Shown below are 24 T cell receptor beta chains from a single sample sequenced in a study of cytomegalovirus exposure and HLA in healthy donors. In the PCR, 60 Vbeta and 13 Jbeta primers were used. The repertoire was sequenced with immunoSEQ multiplex PCR; TCRdb's copy has only in-frame clones and lacks some. The top ten clones hold 2.1% of a sample with 150,000 to 200,000 clones, 79% of them seen once. Source material: PBMCs. All receptors come from a man aged 40-50 years in good health and CMV-seronegative.

The gene calls are TRBV7-9 and TRBJ2-1, with TRBD2 identical over 7 bases. Germline V lookup: CDR1 SEHNR, CDR2 FQNEAQ (reference sequence). This CDR3 region has 16 residues. Trimming cost V 4 bases and J 7 bases; bases outside gene matches: 13. CDR3 residues: CASSSLDGRAGNEQFF. The CDR3 DNA is TGTGCCAGCAGCTCACTTGATGGGAGGGCCGGGAATGAGCAGTTCTTC. Supplemented by reference TRBV7-9 and TRBJ2-1, the full variable domain reads DTGVSQNPRHKITKRGQNVTFRCDPISEHNRLYWYRQTLGQGPEFLTYFQNEAQLEKSRLLSDRFSAERPKGSFSTLEIQRTEQGDSAMYLCASSSLDGRAGNEQFFGPGTRLTVL.

The chain uses TRBV4-1 and TRBJ2-5; no definite D call. V lost 2 bases and J 2 bases, leaving 12 bases between the germline ends. From germline, CDR1 is MGHRA and CDR2 YSYEKL. The CDR3 extends over 15 amino acids. CDR3 nucleotide sequence: TGCGCCAGCAGCCAACACGGTGAATGGCAAGAGACCCAGTACTTC. It specifies CASSQHGEWQETQYF.

The V gene is TRBV5-1, the J gene TRBJ2-7, with TRBD1 matching 8 bases. CDR1 is SGHRS and CDR2 is YFSETQ in the germline V gene. The CDR3 length is 15 residues. With V trimmed by 7 bases and J by 5 bases, 14 bases remained unmatched. The CDR3: CASSHKTGEIDEQYF. CDR3 in DNA: TGCGCCAGCTCTCACAAGACAGGGGAAATCGACGAGCAGTACTTC.

J is TRBJ2-3 and V is TRBV7-8; TRBD2 matches 11 bases. Germline V lookup: CDR1 SGHVS, CDR2 FQNEAQ. The CDR3 extends over 16 amino acids. Trimming cost V 1 base and J 4 bases; bases outside gene matches: 4. CDR3 loop: CASSLDLAGGSDTQYF. CDR3 in DNA: TGTGCCAGCAGCTTAGATCTAGCGGGAGGCTCAGATACGCAGTATTTT.

This rearrangement joins TRBV18 to TRBJ1-1, with 7 bases aligning to TRBD1. V trimming: 0 bases; J trimming: 4 bases; junction bases outside the gene matches: 20. The CDR3 consists of 20 residues. The germline CDR1 and CDR2 sequences are KGHSH and LQKENI. The CDR3 nucleotides are TGTGCCAGCTCACCACCGACATCCGGACAGGTCCCTCGGGGGAGCACTGAAGCTTTCTTT. Encoded protein: CASSPPTSGQVPRGSTEAFF. Together with reference TRBV18 and TRBJ1-1, the CDR3 gives the full variable domain: NAGVMQNPRHLVRRRGQEARLRCSPMKGHSHVYWYRQLPEEGLKFMVYLQKENIIDESGMPKERFSAEFPKEGPSILRIQQVVRGDSAAYFCASSPPTSGQVPRGSTEAFFGQGTRLTVV.

The sample holds one count of this clone. The chain has TRBV27 and TRBJ2-5; 7 bases fit TRBD1. The J call may be wrong; the DNA end is better matched by TRBJ2-7. From germline, CDR1 is MNHEY and CDR2 SMNVEV (reference sequence). The CDR3 extends over 15 amino acids. The CDR3 sequence is CASSPPGGEGYEQYF. The CDR3 DNA sequence: TGTGCCAGCAGTCCCCCAGGGGGAGAGGGCTACGAGCAGTACTTC.

The chain is built from TRBV19 and TRBJ2-3; tentatively, D is TRBD1 (5 bases). V shed 6 bases and J shed 2 bases, with 15 bases lying between them. CDR3 size: 15 residues. Germline V gene sequence: CDR1 LNHDA, CDR2 SQIVND (reference sequence). The CDR3 DNA is TGTGCCAGTAGCCAACAGGACATATCCACAGATACGCAGTATTTT. This gives the protein CASSQQDISTDTQYF.

This chain connects TRBV11-2 to TRBJ2-1; 14 nucleotides align to TRBD2. Germline V CDR1 and CDR2: SGHAT, FQNNGV. V dropped 6 bases and J dropped 1; count of bases not matched to a gene: 8. The CDR3 spans 18 residues. The CDR3 reads CASSLRLAGGSSYNEQFF. In DNA form, the CDR3 reads TGTGCCAGCAGTCTGCGACTAGCGGGAGGGTCTTCCTACAATGAGCAGTTCTTC. Looking up the rest from reference TRBV11-2 and TRBJ2-1 gives the full variable domain: EAGVAQSPRYKIIEKRQSVAFWCNPISGHATLYWYQQILGQGPKLLIQFQNNGVVDDSQLPKDRFSAERLKGVDSTLKIQPAKLEDSAVYLCASSLRLAGGSSYNEQFFGPGTRLTVL.

The table lists this clone with a count of one. This rearrangement joins TRBV30 to TRBJ2-1; 12 positions match TRBD2. After removal of 7 bases from V and 4 bases from J, the junction contained 8 bases not matched to a gene. Germline CDR1 reads GTSNPN; CDR2 reads SVGIG (reference sequence). This CDR3 is built from 15 residues. The CDR3 DNA reads as TGTGCCTTGACTAGCGGGAGAGAGTCTTACAATGAGCAGTTCTTC. Its translation: CALTSGRESYNEQFF.

This chain uses TRBV2 with TRBJ2-7, with D possibly being TRBD1 (5 bases). V lost 2 bases and J 6 bases, leaving 11 bases between the germline ends. The CDR3 has 13 residues. Per the germline V gene, CDR1 is SNHLY and CDR2 is FYNNEI. CDR3 amino acids: CASSEQGDSEQYF. CDR3 sequence (DNA): TGTGCCAGCAGTGAACAGGGCGATTCCGAGCAGTACTTC. The full variable domain, rest sourced from reference TRBV2 and TRBJ2-7, is EPEVTQTPSHQVTQMGQEVILRCVPISNHLYFYWYRQILGQKVEFLVSFYNNEISEKSEIFDDQFSVERPDGSNFTLKIRSTKLEDSAMYFCASSEQGDSEQYFGPGTRLTVT.

This sequence joins TRBV11-2 and TRBJ2-3; tentatively, D is TRBD2 (6 bases). The CDR3 loop spans 17 amino acids. CDR1 is SGHAT, CDR2 FQNNGV, per germline. V was shortened by 4 bases and J by 4 bases, with 21 bases between the two germline ends. This CDR3 is CASSSDEWVAGPDTQYF. In nucleotides, the CDR3 is TGTGCCAGCAGCTCCGATGAGTGGGTTGCGGGACCAGATACGCAGTATTTT.

This clone has only one observation. The chain combines TRBV18 with TRBJ2-5; the D gene is possibly TRBD1 (5 bases). V lost 3 bases and J lost 2, with 16 bases in between. From germline, CDR1 is KGHSH and CDR2 LQKENI. CDR3 length equals 16 residues. The CDR3 loop is CASSPKTQGSQETQYF. The CDR3 DNA sequence: TGTGCCAGCTCACCCAAAACGCAGGGCTCTCAAGAGACCCAGTACTTC.

The J gene is TRBJ1-6, the V gene TRBV2, with D hard to call. V was clipped by 2 bases and J by 6 bases, with 11 bases between them. The germline gives CDR1 SNHLY, CDR2 FYNNEI. The CDR3 runs 15 residues. The CDR3 is CASSELFSVNSPLHF. Here the CDR3 DNA reads TGTGCCAGCAGTGAATTGTTCTCCGTTAATTCACCCCTCCACTTT.

The chain couples TRBV19 to TRBJ2-7, with a tentative D call TRBD1 (5 bases). Germline V gene data show CDR1 as LNHDA and CDR2 as SQIVND (reference sequence). V lost 4 bases and J lost 9, with 10 bases in between. CDR3 length: 11 residues. The CDR3 here is CASSTPTGQYF. As DNA, the CDR3 is TGTGCCAGTAGTACCCCAACAGGGCAGTACTTC. The entire variable domain, with the rest obtained from reference TRBV19 and TRBJ2-7, is as follows: DGGITQSPKYLFRKEGQNVTLSCEQNLNHDAMYWYRQDPGQGLRLIYYSQIVNDFQKGDIAEGYSVSREKKESFPLTVTSAQKNPTAFYLCASSTPTGQYFGPGTRLTVT.

The chain is built from TRBV7-2 and TRBJ2-3; 7 nucleotides agree with TRBD2. This CDR3 is 12 amino acids long. V shed 7 bases and J 8 bases; nucleotides not matched to a gene: 6. CDR1 is SGHTA and CDR2 is FQGNSA in the germline V gene. The CDR3 region has the DNA TGTGCCAGCAACCTATGGGAGGGTACGCAGTATTTT. It translates to CASNLWEGTQYF.

The rearrangement uses TRBV29-1 and TRBJ2-1; 11 nucleotides line up with TRBD2. Trimming removed 5 bases from V and 8 bases from J; junction bases left unmatched: 2. In germline, CDR1 is SQVTM, CDR2 ANQGSEA. The CDR3 consists of 12 residues. CDR3 loop: CSVIAGGDEQFF. The DNA of the CDR3 is TGCAGCGTTATAGCGGGAGGGGATGAGCAGTTCTTC.

The gene calls are TRBV6-1 and TRBJ2-5; TRBD2 agrees at 8 bases. Per germline, CDR1 MNHNS and CDR2 SASEGT. The J segment lost 2 bases and the V segment lost 2 bases, leaving 7 bases of the junction unmatched. The CDR3 totals 16 residues. CDR3 coding DNA: TGTGCCAGCAGTGAAATGAGCGGGAGTGGTCAAGAGACCCAGTACTTC. Translating it yields CASSEMSGSGQETQYF.

The chain combines TRBV28 with TRBJ1-1; maybe TRBD1 (5 bases). V lost 3 bases to trimming and J lost 2 bases, with 16 bases between them. Germline-derived CDR1 and CDR2 are MDHEN and SYDVKM. This CDR3 contains 16 residues. In DNA, the CDR3 is TGTGCCAGCAGTTTTTCCCGAAATGGGGCTAACACTGAAGCTTTCTTT. This gives the protein CASSFSRNGANTEAFF.

V and J are TRBV6-1 and TRBJ2-1; unclear D gene. The V gene's germline CDR1 is MNHNS and CDR2 SASEGT. There are 13 residues in the CDR3. The V end was cut by 7 bases, the J end by 5 bases, with 12 bases between. The CDR3 coding sequence is TGTGCCAGCACCCTCTACCCCGACAATGAGCAGTTCTTC. The encoded protein is CASTLYPDNEQFF.

A few counts support this clone. The chain combines TRBV27 with TRBJ2-3; 8 positions match TRBD2. Per germline, CDR1 MNHEY and CDR2 SMNVEV (reference sequence). Trimming removed 0 bases from V and 2 bases from J; junction bases left unmatched: 7. This CDR3 has 17 residues. The CDR3 loop reads CASSLSIVRGATDTQYF. CDR3 sequence (DNA): TGTGCCAGCAGTTTATCTATCGTGCGGGGGGCCACAGATACGCAGTATTTT.

The V and J genes are TRBV19 and TRBJ2-1, with a tentative D call TRBD1 (5 bases). CDR1 and CDR2 (germline): LNHDA, SQIVND (reference sequence). Trimming took 3 bases from V and 7 from J, leaving 13 bases between them. The CDR3 has 14 amino acids. Here the CDR3 reads CASSIALSGNEQFF. The CDR3 region has the DNA TGTGCCAGTAGTATCGCCCTGTCAGGGAATGAGCAGTTCTTC.

The J gene is TRBJ2-7, the V gene TRBV6-1, with TRBD1 matching over 7 bases. There are 14 residues in the CDR3. From germline, CDR1 is MNHNS and CDR2 SASEGT. Trimming removed 4 bases from V and 2 bases from J; junction bases left unmatched: 5. The CDR3, as DNA: TGTGCCAGCAGTGCATTACAGGGGCCCTACGAGCAGTACTTC. Amino acid sequence: CASSALQGPYEQYF.

This chain uses TRBV4-3 with TRBJ1-5; the D is unclear. Trimming removed 4 bases at V and 10 bases at J, with 17 bases between. CDR3 length equals 14 residues. Per germline, CDR1 LGHNA and CDR2 YSLEER. Written as DNA, the CDR3 is TGCGCCAGCAGCCTATCGAGGGATATAGGACCCCAGCATTTT. It translates to CASSLSRDIGPQHF.

The rearrangement links TRBV7-9 to TRBJ1-1, with 7 bases fitting TRBD1. V trimming: 2 bases; J trimming: 0 bases; junction bases outside the gene matches: 9. Germline loops: CDR1 SEHNR, CDR2 FQNEAQ (reference sequence). This CDR3 has 17 residues. The CDR3 sequence is CASSLQGVVGMNTEAFF. Here the CDR3 DNA reads TGTGCCAGCAGCTTACAGGGGGTGGTGGGGATGAACACTGAAGCTTTCTTT. Full variable domain (rest looked up from reference TRBV7-9 and TRBJ1-1): DTGVSQNPRHKITKRGQNVTFRCDPISEHNRLYWYRQTLGQGPEFLTYFQNEAQLEKSRLLSDRFSAERPKGSFSTLEIQRTEQGDSAMYLCASSLQGVVGMNTEAFFGQGTRLTVV.